The clone carrying this TCR beta chain has a count of ten or more. Its target is not known. This entry belongs to a study of human T cells and chemical hapten exposure. Time point noted: patch test 2, 6 weeks after DPC sensitization. The treatment here: therapeutic diphenylcyclopropenone sensitization with weekly scalp DPC. CDR3 size: 16 residues. Trimming at V came to 0 bases and at J to 2 bases, leaving 4 bases not matched to a gene. CDR1 and CDR2 from the germline V gene are LGHNA and YSLEER. Findings of the study overall: With patch test score, the counts of PT1 expanded TCRs showed a positive correlation.

TCRdb reanalysed the RACE reads using MiXCR and keeps one entry per CDR3 protein. This sample has tens of thousands of distinct CDR3 sequences, with about 10% found just once. The chain combines TRBV4-3 with TRBJ2-1, with 7 nucleotides matching TRBD2. The starting material was whole blood, obtained in connection with sensitization to the hapten diphenylcyclopropenone (DPC). The clonotype originates from a woman in her twenties or thirties with alopecia areata. Some clones in this sample may be carry-over from other donors' samples. CDR3 protein: CASSQDWGGAYNEQFF. The CDR3 bases are TGCGCCAGCAGCCAAGACTGGGGGGGGGCCTACAATGAGCAGTTCTTC.